The TCR beta chain described here comes from a study of cytomegalovirus exposure and HLA in healthy donors. 60 Vbeta and 13 Jbeta primers were used in PCR. The method was immunoSEQ multiplex PCR; TCRdb's version includes in-frame clones alone and lacks a portion of them. Found here are 85,000 to 100,000 clones, more than 60% of them singletons; the top ten hold approximately 9.2%. In its sample, this clone was seen a few times. With 0 bases clipped from V and 10 bases from J, the junction kept 13 bases outside the gene matches. Germline lookup yields CDR1 SGHNT and CDR2 YYREEE (reference sequence). This CDR3 has 16 amino acids.

The sample comprised PBMCs. This TCR was sampled from a human donor in good health. The rearrangement uses TRBV5-4 and TRBJ2-1, with 7 positions matching TRBD2. Written as DNA, the CDR3 is TGTGCCAGCAGCTTGGATTCCTTCTCCGTGCGGGGGGAGCAGTTCTTC. It encodes CASSLDSFSVRGEQFF.